This T cell receptor beta chain was sequenced for a study of T cells after yellow fever vaccination. This clonotype came up a few times. Its antigen remains unknown. Study results and limitations: The secondary response showed a weaker magnitude and a faster peak, day 5 versus 15. Researchers noted that a small share of clonotypes showed up in both CD4 and CD8 compartments.

The CDR3 is 14 residues long. Germline V gene data show CDR1 as SGHTS and CDR2 as YDEGEE. V dropped 0 bases and J dropped 2 bases, with 7 bases sitting between them. TCRdb processed the 5' RACE reads anew with MiXCR; each CDR3 protein has one entry. Among 280,000 or so distinct CDR3 sequences listed, around 10% were seen once. The sample was CD4+ T cells sorted from PBMCs, taken 5 days after the yellow fever booster vaccination. The chain combines TRBV5-8 with TRBJ2-3, with D possibly TRBD2 on 5 matching bases. The receptor was derived from a man between 18 and 29 years old who received the YFV17D yellow fever vaccine. CDR3 coding DNA: TGTGCCAGCAGCTTGGGGACTTACACAGATACGCAGTATTTT. Translation: CASSLGTYTDTQYF. Full variable domain (outside the CDR3, taken from reference TRBV5-8 and TRBJ2-3): EAGVTQSPTHLIKTRGQQATLRCSPISGHTSVYWYQQALGLGLQFLLWYDEGEERNRGNFPPRFSGRQFPNYSSELNVNALELEDSALYLCASSLGTYTDTQYFGPGTRLTVL.